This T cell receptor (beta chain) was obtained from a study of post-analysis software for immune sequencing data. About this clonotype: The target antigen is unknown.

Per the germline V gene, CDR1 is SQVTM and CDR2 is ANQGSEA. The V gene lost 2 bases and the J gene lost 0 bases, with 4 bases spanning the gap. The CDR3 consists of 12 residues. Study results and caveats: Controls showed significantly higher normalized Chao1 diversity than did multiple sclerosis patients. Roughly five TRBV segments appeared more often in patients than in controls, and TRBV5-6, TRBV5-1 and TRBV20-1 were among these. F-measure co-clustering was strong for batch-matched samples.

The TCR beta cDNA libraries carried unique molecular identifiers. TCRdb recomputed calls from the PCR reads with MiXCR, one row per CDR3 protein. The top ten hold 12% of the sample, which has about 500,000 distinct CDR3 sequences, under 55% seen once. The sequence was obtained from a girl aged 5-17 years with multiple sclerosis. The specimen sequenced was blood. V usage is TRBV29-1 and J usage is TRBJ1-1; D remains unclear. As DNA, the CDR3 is TGCAGCGTTGAACCGATGAACACTGAAGCTTTCTTT. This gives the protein CSVEPMNTEAFF.